The 13 T cell receptor beta chains below come from one sample, sequenced in a study of OX40 agonist ivuxolimab in advanced cancers. Clones were read by immunoSEQ multiplex PCR, and TCRdb kept only the in-frame ones, dropping some. The sample includes around 90,000 clones, 80% to 90% of them seen just once. This sample comprised CD4+ or CD8+ T cells sorted from blood, obtained in a trial of the OX40 agonist ivuxolimab. Receptors originate from an adult with an advanced solid tumor such as melanoma, head and neck, liver or kidney cancer.

This chain uses TRBV6-1 with TRBJ1-4; perhaps TRBD1 as D (5 bases). The germline gives CDR1 MNHNS, CDR2 SASEGT. This CDR3 comprises 13 residues. V lost 6 bases to trimming and J lost 8 bases, with 13 bases between them. CDR3 sequence: CASSRGGVEKLFF. DNA of the CDR3: TGTGCCAGCAGCCGTGGGGGGGTGGAAAAACTGTTTTTT.

The V and J genes are TRBV7-9 and TRBJ2-2; 11 positions agree with TRBD2. The CDR3 is 16 amino acids. V gave up 5 bases and J gave up 5 bases; unmatched junction bases: 7. The germline V gene has CDR1 SEHNR and CDR2 FQNEAQ (reference sequence). CDR3 coding DNA: TGTGCCAGCAGCCCCATAGCGGGGGGGCCGACCGGGGAGCTGTTTTTT. As protein: CASSPIAGGPTGELFF.

This chain uses TRBV9 with TRBJ1-3; D remains ambiguous. Trimming took off 0 bases at V and 0 bases at J, with 10 bases between the two ends. The CDR3 is made up of 16 amino acids. Germline loops: CDR1 SGDLS, CDR2 YYNGEE. This CDR3 is CASSVGVADSGNTIYF. CDR3 coding DNA: TGTGCCAGCAGCGTAGGTGTTGCGGACTCTGGAAACACCATATATTTT.

The V call is TRBV30, the J call TRBJ1-2; TRBD1 aligns across 8 bases. V shed 3 bases and J 8 bases; nucleotides not matched to a gene: 11. Germline-derived CDR1 and CDR2 are GTSNPN and SVGIG (reference sequence). This CDR3 comprises 14 residues. The CDR3 spells CAWSPQGQVGGYTF. The CDR3 DNA sequence: TGTGCCTGGAGCCCACAGGGACAGGTGGGGGGCTACACCTTC. The full variable domain, with the rest looked up from reference TRBV30 and TRBJ1-2, is SQTIHQWPATLVQPVGSPLSLECTVEGTSNPNLYWYRQAAGRGLQLLFYSVGIGQISSEVPQNLSASRPQDRQFILSSKKLLLSDSGFYLCAWSPQGQVGGYTFGSGTRLTVV.

The rearrangement uses TRBV25-1 and TRBJ2-1; D remains unclear. Germline CDR1 and CDR2: MGHDK and SYGVNS. CDR3 length equals 11 residues. Trimming pared 0 bases from V and 6 bases from J, leaving 0 bases between. In DNA form, the CDR3 reads TGTGCCAGCAGTGAATACAATGAGCAGTTCTTC. Its translation: CASSEYNEQFF.

V is TRBV5-4 and J is TRBJ2-3; 12 nucleotides align to TRBD2. From germline, CDR1 is SGHNT and CDR2 YYREEE (reference sequence). V lost 0 bases to trimming and J lost 4 bases; unmatched junction nucleotides: 6. The CDR3 is made up of 17 amino acids. CDR3 residues: CASSLGLAGGLADTQYF. In DNA, the CDR3 is TGTGCCAGCAGCTTGGGGCTAGCGGGGGGGCTGGCAGATACGCAGTATTTT.

This chain joins TRBV30 and TRBJ2-6, with a tentative D call TRBD2 (5 bases). The CDR3 length is 15 residues. Trimming shortened V by 0 bases and J by 1 base, and 7 bases separated the two germline ends. Germline assignment: CDR1 GTSNPN and CDR2 SVGIG (reference sequence). The CDR3: CAWSVTGSGANVLTF. CDR3 coding DNA: TGTGCCTGGAGTGTAACGGGGTCTGGGGCCAACGTCCTGACTTTC.

This chain links TRBV6-6 with TRBJ1-1; no clear D. Germline V CDR1 and CDR2: MNHNY, SVGAGI (reference sequence). CDR3 length equals 13 residues. The V end was cut by 3 bases, the J end by 3 bases, with 8 bases between. The CDR3 region is CASSYREDTEAFF. DNA for the CDR3: TGTGCCAGCAGTTATAGGGAGGACACTGAAGCTTTCTTT.

V usage is TRBV9 and J usage is TRBJ1-6, with D uncertain. Germline CDR1 SGDLS, CDR2 YYNGEE. CDR3 length: 15 amino acids. Trimming cost V 0 bases and J 4 bases, with 8 bases left between them. The CDR3 loop is CASSVEGKYNSPLHF. The CDR3 DNA reads as TGTGCCAGCAGCGTAGAAGGGAAATATAATTCACCCCTCCACTTT.

This chain uses TRBV11-3 with TRBJ1-1; D gene unclear. The CDR3 length is 15 residues. The ends were cut back, 1 base at V and 0 bases at J, with 9 bases in the middle. Germline CDR1 reads SGHNT; CDR2 reads YENEEA. CDR3 nucleotides: TGTGCCAGCAGCTTAGGTCAGAACATGAACACTGAAGCTTTCTTT. Amino acid sequence: CASSLGQNMNTEAFF.

The rearrangement joins TRBV7-8 to TRBJ1-1, with a possible D match to TRBD1 (6 bases). The V end was cut by 1 base, the J end by 5 bases, with 17 bases between. CDR1 and CDR2 (germline): SGHVS, FQNEAQ. The CDR3 is 16 amino acids. Here the CDR3 reads CASSLERRGRITEAFF. Written as DNA, the CDR3 is TGTGCCAGCAGCTTAGAACGCAGGGGCAGGATTACTGAAGCTTTCTTT. The full variable domain, its missing parts supplied by reference TRBV7-8 and TRBJ1-1, is GAGVSQSPRYKVAKRGQDVALRCDPISGHVSLFWYQQALGQGPEFLTYFQNEAQLDKSGLPSDRFFAERPEGSVSTLKIQRTQQEDSAVYLCASSLERRGRITEAFFGQGTRLTVV.

This clone showed up just once. V usage is TRBV30 and J usage is TRBJ2-7, with D possibly TRBD2 on 6 matching bases. The CDR3 is 12 residues long. CDR1 is GTSNPN, CDR2 SVGIG, per germline (reference sequence). Between the trimmed V and J ends, which lost 3 bases and 3 bases, there was a span of 9 bases. In DNA, the CDR3 is TGTGCCTGGAGCCGACTAGTCTACGAGCAGTACTTC. Its protein product is CAWSRLVYEQYF.

The chain carries TRBV10-3 and TRBJ1-5; no clear D. CDR3 size: 15 residues. V lost 3 bases and J 9 bases, leaving 18 bases between the germline ends. Looked up from germline, CDR1 is ENHRY and CDR2 is SYGVKD. The CDR3 region has the DNA TGTGCCATCAGTGAAACCAGGACGCAAATTATGCCCCAGCATTTT. Translating gives CAISETRTQIMPQHF.